A single sample gave rise to the 3 T cell receptor beta chains below, sequenced in a study of blood T cell repertoires in COVID-19. Clones were sequenced by immunoSEQ multiplex PCR, and TCRdb holds only the in-frame ones, with some missing. The sample contains over 150,000 clones, around 82% of which appear only once. The sample taken for sequencing was peripheral blood. The receptors originated from a woman older than 75 with acute or convalescent COVID-19.

This sequence joins TRBV9 and TRBJ2-2; the D gene is possibly TRBD1 (5 bases). The CDR3 totals 14 residues. Per germline, CDR1 SGDLS and CDR2 YYNGEE. The V gene lost 5 bases and the J gene lost 2 bases, with 10 bases spanning the gap. The CDR3: CASRAQGNTGELFF. The CDR3 DNA reads as TGTGCCAGCAGGGCCCAGGGTAACACCGGGGAGCTGTTTTTT.

The rearrangement joins TRBV2 to TRBJ1-1; D unclear. This CDR3 spans 16 amino acids. Germline V gene sequence: CDR1 SNHLY, CDR2 FYNNEI. The V end was cut by 0 bases, the J end by 5 bases, with 16 bases between. CDR3 bases: TGTGCCAGCAGTGAAGCGCTTTCTCGGGGAGTTACTGAAGCTTTCTTT. It is translated as CASSEALSRGVTEAFF.

This clone was observed a few times. The chain uses TRBV4-1 and TRBJ2-3; 12 nucleotides line up with TRBD2. CDR3 size: 18 residues. The trim removed 5 bases at V and 0 bases at J, leaving 9 bases unmatched. Germline V gives CDR1 MGHRA, CDR2 YSYEKL. CDR3 loop: CASSKRLAGASSTDTQYF. The CDR3 nucleotides read TGCGCCAGCAGCAAACGACTAGCGGGGGCCTCTAGCACAGATACGCAGTATTTT.